Following are 31 T cell receptor beta chains from one sample sequenced in a study of control samples from healthy donors and cancer patients. Some clones are missing from TCRdb's copy, which holds only in-frame ones; the method was immunoSEQ multiplex PCR. The sample has some 120,000 clones, more than 75% seen once. Sequencing was performed on blood. The receptors shown here come from a woman in her 70s in good health.

Of note for this clone: One junction end disagrees with the germline gene, perhaps due to a read error. The chain links TRBV5-4 to TRBJ2-5; 7 positions match TRBD2. CDR1 SGHNT and CDR2 YYREEE come from the germline V gene (reference sequence). The CDR3 has 15 amino acids. CDR3 sequence reads: CASRLGGRTQETQYF. Here the CDR3 DNA reads TGTGCCAGCAGGTTGGGGGGGAGAACCCAAGAGACCCAGTACTTC.

This chain connects TRBV3-1 (or the pseudogene TRBV3-2) to TRBJ2-4; maybe TRBD2 (6 bases). CDR1 and CDR2 (germline): LGHDT, YNNKEL (reference sequence). Trimming left V 0 bases short and J 0 bases short, with 9 bases between. The CDR3 is 16 amino acids. CDR3 DNA: TGTGCCAGCAGCCAAGAATCGCGGGGAGCCAAAAACATTCAGTACTTC. This codes for CASSQESRGAKNIQYF.

The rearrangement uses TRBV5-1 and TRBJ1-4; 10 bases map to TRBD1. The V gene's germline CDR1 is SGHRS and CDR2 YFSETQ. The CDR3 runs to 16 residues. Unmatched junction bases numbered 5, after V lost 3 bases and J lost 3 bases. The DNA for the CDR3 is TGCGCCAGCAGCTACCACGACAGGGGGCCTAATGAAAAACTGTTTTTT. This encodes CASSYHDRGPNEKLFF.

V gene TRBV2 combines with J gene TRBJ2-2, with 8 bases that match TRBD1. The germline gives CDR1 SNHLY, CDR2 FYNNEI. The V and J ends lost 6 bases and 3 bases, in that order; junction bases with no gene match: 9. This CDR3 is 16 amino acids long. The CDR3 is CASRDTGGRYTGELFF. The CDR3 DNA sequence: TGTGCCAGCAGGGACACAGGGGGAAGGTACACCGGGGAGCTGTTTTTT.

The rearrangement joins TRBV19 to TRBJ2-1; 8 bases are shared with TRBD2. The CDR3 is 18 amino acids. V lost 10 bases and J lost 0; bases outside the gene matches: 17. Germline CDR1 reads LNHDA; CDR2 reads SQIVND (reference sequence). CDR3 in amino acids: CATSGGSSFRGSYNEQFF. Written as DNA, the CDR3 is TGTGCCACATCGGGAGGGTCGTCCTTCAGGGGCTCCTACAATGAGCAGTTCTTC.

The chain uses TRBV7-9 and TRBJ2-7; either TRBD1 or TRBD2 may fit D (5 bases each). From germline, CDR1 is SEHNR and CDR2 FQNEAQ (reference sequence). The length of the CDR3 is 14 residues. With 1 base removed from V and 5 bases from J, the gap between germline ends came to 12 bases. CDR3 DNA: TGTGCCAGCAGCTTAGGACGGGACCTCAACGAGCAGTACTTC. It yields the protein CASSLGRDLNEQYF.

This clone was detected only a few times. The V and J genes are TRBV7-8 and TRBJ1-2; no definite D call. CDR3 length equals 17 residues. Between the trimmed V and J ends, which lost 5 bases and 4 bases, there was a span of 23 bases. The germline V gene encodes CDR1 SGHVS and CDR2 FQNEAQ. Here the CDR3 DNA reads TGTGCCAGCAGCCCCTTTATTGTCTCACAATCGGGCTATGGCTACACCTTC. It yields the protein CASSPFIVSQSGYGYTF.

This clone was seen only once. The chain combines TRBV6-5 with TRBJ2-1; D gene unclear. This CDR3 is 13 amino acids long. V dropped 2 bases and J dropped 5 bases, with 7 bases sitting between them. CDR1 is MNHEY and CDR2 is SVGAGI in the germline V gene. CDR3 bases: TGTGCCAGCAGTTACCCCACCAACAATGAGCAGTTCTTC. It translates to CASSYPTNNEQFF.

The rearrangement uses TRBV3-1 (or the pseudogene TRBV3-2) and TRBJ1-1; maybe TRBD1 (5 bases). The germline V gene encodes CDR1 LGHDT and CDR2 YNNKEL (reference sequence). With 4 bases removed from V and 4 bases from J, the gap between germline ends came to 13 bases. CDR3 length: 14 amino acids. The CDR3 region has the DNA TGTGCCAGCAGCCTCGGGGATGGGGGCACTGAAGCTTTCTTT. This encodes CASSLGDGGTEAFF.

The genes are TRBV3-1 (or the pseudogene TRBV3-2) and TRBJ2-2, with TRBD1 identical over 10 bases. The CDR3 sequence is 17 residues long. V trimming: 4 bases; J trimming: 5 bases; junction bases outside the gene matches: 10. Looked up from germline, CDR1 is LGHDT and CDR2 is YNNKEL (reference sequence). This CDR3 is CASSPPRQGAYTGELFF. The CDR3, as DNA: TGTGCCAGCAGCCCTCCCCGACAGGGGGCTTATACCGGGGAGCTGTTTTTT.

The chain carries TRBV9 and TRBJ1-5; no firm D call. CDR1 and CDR2 (germline): SGDLS, YYNGEE. This CDR3 comprises 16 residues. Trimming left V 4 bases short and J 0 bases short, with 14 bases between. In DNA, the CDR3 is TGTGCCAGCAGCCCCGGCAGCGCTGATAGCAATCAGCCCCAGCATTTT. Protein: CASSPGSADSNQPQHF.

This clone was observed a few times. This chain joins TRBV24-1 and TRBJ2-1, with D unresolved. Germline V gives CDR1 KGHDR, CDR2 SFDVKD. The CDR3 extends over 14 amino acids. V was shortened by 3 bases and J by 2 bases, with 7 bases between the two germline ends. The CDR3 DNA is TGTGCCACCAGTGATATGGACGCCTACAATGAGCAGTTCTTC. Encoded protein: CATSDMDAYNEQFF.

This chain joins TRBV18 and TRBJ1-4; the match to TRBD1 covers 7 bases. Germline V gene sequence: CDR1 KGHSH, CDR2 LQKENI. V gave up 5 bases and J gave up 7 bases; unmatched junction bases: 7. The CDR3 is 14 amino acids. The CDR3 sequence: CASSDRADREKLFF. The CDR3 coding sequence is TGTGCCAGCTCAGACAGGGCCGATCGTGAAAAACTGTTTTTT.

The chain employs TRBV2 and TRBJ2-7, with D perhaps assigned TRBD1 or TRBD2 (6 bases each). CDR1 is SNHLY and CDR2 is FYNNEI in the germline V gene. This CDR3 has 13 amino acids. In nucleotides, the CDR3 is TGTGCTAACGCACAGGGCGAAGGGGGGGAGCAGTACTTC. Protein product: CANAQGEGGEQYF.

The chain joins TRBV18 to TRBJ2-7; D perhaps matches TRBD2 (6 bases). Per the germline V gene, CDR1 is KGHSH and CDR2 is LQKENI. The germline V and J ends were trimmed by 4 bases and 7 bases, with 14 bases remaining between them. The CDR3 totals 13 residues. CDR3 loop: CASSQSSGPEQYF. The DNA of the CDR3 is TGTGCCAGCTCACAGTCGAGCGGGCCTGAGCAGTACTTC.

This clone was seen just once. This rearrangement joins TRBV6-5 to TRBJ2-7, with 7 bases matching TRBD1. The V segment lost 7 bases and the J segment 3 bases; nucleotides outside the gene matches: 9. This CDR3 region has 14 residues. Germline V lookup: CDR1 MNHEY, CDR2 SVGAGI. CDR3 in amino acids: CASTLGTAFYEQYF. The CDR3 DNA reads as TGTGCCAGCACCCTCGGGACAGCCTTCTACGAGCAGTACTTC.

The J gene is TRBJ2-7, the V gene TRBV12-3 or TRBV12-4; the D is unclear. The CDR3 is 11 residues long. The V and J ends lost 6 bases and 5 bases respectively, with 8 bases between them. CDR3 DNA sequence: TGTGCCAGCAGGGCCCTCCACGAGCAGTACTTC. This sequence encodes CASRALHEQYF.

This sequence joins TRBV7-3 and TRBJ2-3; D possibly corresponds to TRBD2 (6 bases). Per germline, CDR1 SGHTA and CDR2 FQGTGA. V was shortened by 2 bases and J by 0 bases, with 12 bases between the two germline ends. The CDR3 length is 16 residues. The CDR3 nucleotides are TGTGCCAGCAGCTTACGAGGCGGGGTTAGCACAGATACGCAGTATTTT. It encodes CASSLRGGVSTDTQYF.

The chain has TRBV28 and TRBJ2-5, with no clear D. CDR3 length: 12 amino acids. Trimming stripped 6 bases from V and 9 bases from J, with 14 bases between. Germline CDR1 is MDHEN and CDR2 is SYDVKM. As DNA, the CDR3 is TGTGCCAGCAGCTCTTTCCGGATGGCCCAGTACTTC. It encodes CASSSFRMAQYF. Based on the CDR3 plus reference TRBV28 and TRBJ2-5, the full variable domain is DVKVTQSSRYLVKRTGEKVFLECVQDMDHENMFWYRQDPGLGLRLIYFSYDVKMKEKGDIPEGYSVSREKKERFSLILESASTNQTSMYLCASSSFRMAQYFGPGTRLLVL.

The chain is built from TRBV5-8 and TRBJ1-4; 7 nucleotides match TRBD1. The CDR3 loop spans 15 amino acids. The V and J ends lost 3 bases and 0 bases, in that order; junction bases with no gene match: 2. Per germline, CDR1 SGHTS and CDR2 YDEGEE. The CDR3 nucleotides read TGTGCCAGCAGCTCGGGACAGTCAACTAATGAAAAACTGTTTTTT. Protein: CASSSGQSTNEKLFF.

This clone was seen more than once but under ten times. The chain has TRBV9 and TRBJ2-3; 10 bases agree with TRBD2. The CDR3 totals 17 residues. Germline values: CDR1 SGDLS, CDR2 YYNGEE. The J segment lost 7 bases and the V segment lost 3 bases, leaving 14 bases of the junction unmatched. The CDR3 loop reads CASSASASGGFAYTQYF. DNA for the CDR3: TGTGCCAGCAGCGCCTCGGCTAGCGGGGGTTTTGCATATACGCAGTATTTT.

The V call is TRBV5-6, the J call TRBJ1-2; 9 bases fit TRBD1. After removal of 4 bases from V and 8 bases from J, the junction contained 6 bases not matched to a gene. The V gene's germline CDR1 is SGHDT and CDR2 YYEEEE. The CDR3 runs to 13 residues. The CDR3 loop reads CASSRTGVRGYTF. Here the CDR3 DNA reads TGTGCCAGCAGCCGGACAGGGGTACGAGGCTACACCTTC.

The chain couples TRBV6-2 or TRBV6-3 to TRBJ2-3, with a tentative D call TRBD1 (5 bases). The V end lost 0 bases, the J end lost 2 bases, and 15 bases lay between the germline ends. This CDR3 has 17 amino acids. Germline CDR1 is MNHEY and CDR2 is SVGEGT. For the CDR3, the DNA is TGTGCCAGCAGTTACTCGAGCAAGGGGTTTTCCACAGATACGCAGTATTTT. The encoded protein is CASSYSSKGFSTDTQYF.

This chain joins TRBV10-2 and TRBJ2-5; D possibly corresponds to TRBD1 (5 bases). The CDR3 is 13 residues long. Germline V gives CDR1 WSHSY, CDR2 SAAADI. Trimming shortened V by 3 bases and J by 5 bases, and 10 bases separated the two germline ends. Here the CDR3 DNA reads TGCGCCAGCAGTGACAGGGTTGTGGAGACCCAGTACTTC. Encoded protein: CASSDRVVETQYF.

This clone appeared a single time. The V call is TRBV7-5, the J call TRBJ2-3; TRBD1, as called in the table, went unchecked against the DNA. TRBV7-5 constitutes a pseudogene. CDR3 size: 14 residues. The CDR3 here is CARSLANRTDTQYF. In DNA, the CDR3 is TGTGCCAGAAGCTTAGCCAATCGCACAGATACGCAGTATTTT.

The chain combines TRBV9 with TRBJ2-7, with D possibly being TRBD1 or TRBD2 (5 bases each). Trimming shortened V by 3 bases and J by 2 bases, and 12 bases separated the two germline ends. Per the germline V gene, CDR1 is SGDLS and CDR2 is YYNGEE. The CDR3 has 14 amino acids. CDR3 sequence: CASSARDGTYEQYF. CDR3 DNA sequence: TGTGCCAGCAGCGCCAGGGACGGAACCTACGAGCAGTACTTC.

J is TRBJ2-5 and V is TRBV5-1; D possibly uses TRBD1 or TRBD2 (6 bases each). Germline V gene data show CDR1 as SGHRS and CDR2 as YFSETQ. The CDR3 is made up of 15 amino acids. V lost 4 bases, J lost 5 bases, and 18 bases lay in between. The CDR3 is CASSGGTLSRETQYF. The CDR3 DNA reads TGCGCCAGCAGCGGAGGGACACTCTCCCGGGAGACCCAGTACTTC.

The chain has TRBV24-1 and TRBJ2-2; D is perhaps TRBD1 (5 bases). The germline V and J ends were trimmed by 5 bases and 0 bases, with 6 bases remaining between them. Germline V gene sequence: CDR1 KGHDR, CDR2 SFDVKD. This CDR3 comprises 14 residues. This CDR3 reads CATSGQTNTGELFF. CDR3 coding DNA: TGTGCCACCAGTGGACAGACGAACACCGGGGAGCTGTTTTTT.

The V and J genes are TRBV19 and TRBJ2-2; tentative D call: TRBD2 (6 bases). This CDR3 has 16 residues. With 5 bases removed from V and 1 base from J, the gap between germline ends came to 14 bases. The germline V gene encodes CDR1 LNHDA and CDR2 SQIVND (reference sequence). DNA of the CDR3: TGTGCCAGTAGTTTGGGACTGGGGGGGAACACCGGGGAGCTGTTTTTT. It is translated as CASSLGLGGNTGELFF.

This chain uses TRBV7-6 with TRBJ2-3, with 10 bases matching TRBD2. The germline V gene has CDR1 SGHVS and CDR2 FNYEAQ. This CDR3 is built from 15 residues. The trim removed 5 bases at V and 7 bases at J, leaving 9 bases unmatched. The CDR3 sequence is CASSRSGGAGNTQYF. The CDR3, as DNA: TGTGCCAGCAGCCGAAGCGGGGGGGCCGGGAATACGCAGTATTTT.

The chain combines TRBV5-4 with TRBJ1-2; 11 bases align to TRBD1. Germline-derived CDR1 and CDR2 are SGHNT and YYREEE (reference sequence). There are 17 residues in the CDR3. V lost 3 bases and J lost 2; bases outside the gene matches: 9. Here the CDR3 reads CASSSPGQGDVNYGYTF. For the CDR3, the DNA is TGTGCCAGCAGCTCGCCGGGACAGGGGGACGTAAACTATGGCTACACCTTC. The full variable domain, completed using reference TRBV5-4 and TRBJ1-2, is ETGVTQSPTHLIKTRGQQVTLRCSSQSGHNTVSWYQQALGQGPQFIFQYYREEENGRGNFPPRFSGLQFPNYSSELNVNALELDDSALYLCASSSPGQGDVNYGYTFGSGTRLTVV.